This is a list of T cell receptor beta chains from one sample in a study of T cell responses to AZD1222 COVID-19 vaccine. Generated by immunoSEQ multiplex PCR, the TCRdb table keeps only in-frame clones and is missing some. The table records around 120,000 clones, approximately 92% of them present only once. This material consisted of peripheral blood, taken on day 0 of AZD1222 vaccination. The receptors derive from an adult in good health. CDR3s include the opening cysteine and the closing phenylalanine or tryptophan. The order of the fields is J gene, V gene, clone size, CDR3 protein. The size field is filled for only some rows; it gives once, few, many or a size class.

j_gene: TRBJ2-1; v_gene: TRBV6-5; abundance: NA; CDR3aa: CASSYSHRSSYNEQFF
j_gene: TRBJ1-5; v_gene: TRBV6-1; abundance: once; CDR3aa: CASSEGQGNQPQHF
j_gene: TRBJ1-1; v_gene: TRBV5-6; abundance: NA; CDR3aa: CASSLAFLETLNTEAFF
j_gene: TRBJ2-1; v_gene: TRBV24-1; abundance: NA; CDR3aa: CATSDLAGLDNEQFF
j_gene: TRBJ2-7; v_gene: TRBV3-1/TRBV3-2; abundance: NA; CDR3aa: CASSQENPRGVAGGPKSYEQYF
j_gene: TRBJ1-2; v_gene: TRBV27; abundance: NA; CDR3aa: CASSFSWESIGGYTF
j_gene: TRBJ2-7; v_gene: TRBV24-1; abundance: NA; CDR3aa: CATSGQDGTYEQYF
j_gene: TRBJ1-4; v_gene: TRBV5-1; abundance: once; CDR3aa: CASSLGGSTPTNEKLFF
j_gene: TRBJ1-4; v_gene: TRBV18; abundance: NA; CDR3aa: CASSPWATGEEKLFF
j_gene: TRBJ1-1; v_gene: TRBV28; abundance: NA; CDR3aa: CASSSGHWDTRGTEAFF
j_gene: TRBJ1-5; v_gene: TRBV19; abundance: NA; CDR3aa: CASSNGQIRPYSNQPQHF
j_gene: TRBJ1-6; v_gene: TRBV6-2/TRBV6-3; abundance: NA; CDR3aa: CASSFGMTPLHF
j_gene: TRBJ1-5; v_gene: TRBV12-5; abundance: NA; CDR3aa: CASGWDFTGDDSNQPQHF
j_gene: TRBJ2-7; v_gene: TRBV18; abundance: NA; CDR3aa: CASSRLADSREQYF
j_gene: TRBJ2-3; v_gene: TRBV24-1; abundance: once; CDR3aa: CATSSTRGGVRDTQYF
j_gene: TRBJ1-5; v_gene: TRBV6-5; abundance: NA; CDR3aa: CASRPGGSNNQPQHF
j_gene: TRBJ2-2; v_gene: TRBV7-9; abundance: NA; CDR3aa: CASSLVTGELFF
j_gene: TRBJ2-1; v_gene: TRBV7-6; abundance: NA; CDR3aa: CASSNRQVLYNEQFF
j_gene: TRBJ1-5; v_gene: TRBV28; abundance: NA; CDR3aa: CASSRGQYNQPQHF
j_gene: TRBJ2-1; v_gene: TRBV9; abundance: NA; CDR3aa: CASSVGDNYNEQFF
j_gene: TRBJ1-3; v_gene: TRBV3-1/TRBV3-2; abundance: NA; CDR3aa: CASSLGRNTIYF
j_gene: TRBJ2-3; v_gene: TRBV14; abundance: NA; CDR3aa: CASSQNWLVGTDTQYF
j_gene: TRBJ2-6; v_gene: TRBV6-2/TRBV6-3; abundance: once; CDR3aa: CASSPDRHSGANVLTF
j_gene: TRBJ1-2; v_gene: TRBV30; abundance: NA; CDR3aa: CAWSRTRGLGYTF
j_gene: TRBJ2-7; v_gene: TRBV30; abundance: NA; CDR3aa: CAWRATGGYDEQYF
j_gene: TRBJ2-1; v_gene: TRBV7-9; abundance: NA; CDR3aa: CASSLARGLAGINEQFF
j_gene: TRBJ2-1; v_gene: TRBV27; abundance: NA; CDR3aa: CASRPNRDAYNEQFF
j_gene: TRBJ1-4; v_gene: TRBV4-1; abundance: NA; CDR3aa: CASSSQGRRNEKLFF
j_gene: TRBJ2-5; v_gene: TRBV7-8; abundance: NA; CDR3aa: CASSLRSSPGAMETQYF
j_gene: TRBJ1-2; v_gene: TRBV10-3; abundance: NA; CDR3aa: CAISGTNYGYTF
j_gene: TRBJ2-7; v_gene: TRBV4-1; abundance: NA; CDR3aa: CASSQVEAGASYEQYF
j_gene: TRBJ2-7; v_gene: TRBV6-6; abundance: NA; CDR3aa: CASRPTAYYEQYF
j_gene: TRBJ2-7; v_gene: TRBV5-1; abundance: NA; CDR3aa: CASSRTLAGGFEQYF
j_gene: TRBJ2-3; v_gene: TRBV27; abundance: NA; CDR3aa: CASSQQGRHTDTQYF
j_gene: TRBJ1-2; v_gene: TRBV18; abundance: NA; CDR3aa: CASSPPYRGYGYTF
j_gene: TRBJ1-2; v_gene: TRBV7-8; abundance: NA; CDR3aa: CASSLGTNGYTF
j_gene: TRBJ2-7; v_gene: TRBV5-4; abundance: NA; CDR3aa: CASSSFLGTYEQYF
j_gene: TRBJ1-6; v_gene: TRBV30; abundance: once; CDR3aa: CAWSRGPGSDSPLHF
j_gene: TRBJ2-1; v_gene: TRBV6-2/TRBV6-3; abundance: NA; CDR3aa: CASSMDLPIGVEQFF
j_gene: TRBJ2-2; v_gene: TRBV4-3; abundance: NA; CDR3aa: CASSQRLASGTWTGELFF
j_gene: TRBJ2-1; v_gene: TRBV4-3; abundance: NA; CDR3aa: CASSQRPLAGGGDNEQFF
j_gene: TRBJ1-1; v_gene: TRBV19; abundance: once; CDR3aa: CASRNRDLNTEAFF
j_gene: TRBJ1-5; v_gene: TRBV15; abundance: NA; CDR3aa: CATRDPLRDQPQHF
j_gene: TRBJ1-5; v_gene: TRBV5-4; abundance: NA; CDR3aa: CASSLGGTGNQPQHF
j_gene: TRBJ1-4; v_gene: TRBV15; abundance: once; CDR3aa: CATSRDPTEKLFF
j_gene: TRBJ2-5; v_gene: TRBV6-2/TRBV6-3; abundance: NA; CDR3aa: CASSLYTPVTGGRGDQYF
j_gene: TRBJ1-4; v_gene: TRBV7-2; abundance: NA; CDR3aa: CASSLAAAGEEKLFF
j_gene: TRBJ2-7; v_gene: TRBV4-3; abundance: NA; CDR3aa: CASSLNPGDYEQYF
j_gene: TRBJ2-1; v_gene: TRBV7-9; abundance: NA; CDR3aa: CASSLVGRYGNEQFF
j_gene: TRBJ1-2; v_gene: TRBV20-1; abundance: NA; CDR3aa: CSARGQPYTF
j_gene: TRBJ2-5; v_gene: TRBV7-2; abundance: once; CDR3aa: CASLYSRDSLETQYF
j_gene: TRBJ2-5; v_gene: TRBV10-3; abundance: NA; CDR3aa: CATTIGLIAGGEETQYF
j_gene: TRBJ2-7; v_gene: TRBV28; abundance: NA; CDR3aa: CASSPGQGYEQYF